The 9 T cell receptor beta chains presented below share a single source sample, sequenced in a study of beta chain features in type 1 diabetes. Findings and caveats of the study: Across all four CD4+ subsets, people with type 1 diabetes showed modestly shorter TCRB CDR3s.

The sequenced template was cDNA made from the entire isolated RNA. Measured with immunoSEQ multiplex PCR; TCRdb has only the in-frame clones, and not every one. This sample has more than 250,000 clones; 20% occur once, and the top ten carry about 0.028%. Their specific antigens are unknown. Source material: naive CD4+ T cells from blood. These TCRs come from a woman aged 40 to 49 with type 1 diabetes.

This clone turned up a few times. The rearrangement joins TRBV14 to TRBJ2-7; TRBD2 matches at 9 bases. The junction had 4 bases not matched to a gene; V was cut back by 1 base and J by 6 bases. CDR3 length: 14 residues. CDR1 is SGHDN and CDR2 is FVKESK in the germline V gene. CDR3 DNA sequence: TGTGCCAGCAGCCAAGGCGGGGGGGCCGGCGAGCAGTACTTC. It codes for CASSQGGGAGEQYF.

This clone has a single count. The V call is TRBV9, the J call TRBJ2-3, with a possible D match to TRBD1 (6 bases). Germline assignment: CDR1 SGDLS and CDR2 YYNGEE. The V gene lost 0 bases and the J gene lost 4 bases, with 12 bases spanning the gap. The CDR3 covers 15 residues. CDR3 in amino acids: CASSVAGGQADTQYF. DNA of the CDR3: TGTGCCAGCAGCGTAGCTGGGGGCCAGGCAGATACGCAGTATTTT.

The chain recombines TRBV6-6 with TRBJ2-7; 7 bases map to TRBD1. V trimming: 7 bases; J trimming: 2 bases; junction bases outside the gene matches: 5. The germline V gene has CDR1 MNHNY and CDR2 SVGAGI (reference sequence). CDR3 length: 13 amino acids. The CDR3 DNA sequence: TGTGCCAGCAAAGGACAGGCGACCTACGAGCAGTACTTC. Its translation is CASKGQATYEQYF.

This clone appeared a few times. The chain uses TRBV5-4 and TRBJ1-2, with 10 positions matching TRBD1. Trimming at V came to 0 bases and at J to 1 base, leaving 0 bases not matched to a gene. Germline V gene sequence: CDR1 SGHNT, CDR2 YYREEE (reference sequence). CDR3 size: 15 residues. CDR3 residues: CASSLGDRGNYGYTF. In DNA, the CDR3 is TGTGCCAGCAGCTTGGGGGACAGGGGTAACTATGGCTACACCTTC.

This clone was counted only a few times. V is TRBV15 and J is TRBJ2-4; possible D gene TRBD2, 5 bases. Between the trimmed V and J ends, which lost 6 bases and 8 bases, there was a span of 17 bases. CDR1 and CDR2 (germline): LNHNV, YYDKDF (reference sequence). CDR3 size: 14 residues. In DNA form, the CDR3 reads TGTGCCACCAGATATGGCTGGGAGTCGGACATTCAGTACTTC. Its translation: CATRYGWESDIQYF.

The rearrangement uses TRBV4-3 and TRBJ2-7, with D possibly TRBD1 on 6 matching bases. The CDR3 has 15 amino acids. The germline gives CDR1 LGHNA, CDR2 YSLEER. The V gene lost 0 bases and the J gene lost 1 base, with 10 bases spanning the gap. The DNA of the CDR3 is TGCGCCAGCAGCCAAGAATCGGACAGTTCCTACGAGCAGTACTTC. It translates to CASSQESDSSYEQYF.

The chain employs TRBV19 and TRBJ1-1; 10 bases match TRBD1. The germline gives CDR1 LNHDA, CDR2 SQIVND (reference sequence). This CDR3 is built from 15 residues. The V and J ends lost 4 bases and 1 base, in that order; junction bases with no gene match: 3. The CDR3: CASSTGQGQNTEAFF. CDR3 coding DNA: TGTGCCAGTAGTACGGGACAGGGGCAGAACACTGAAGCTTTCTTT.

The V gene is TRBV7-2, the J gene TRBJ2-7; 8 bases agree with TRBD2. The CDR3 is 13 residues long. From germline, CDR1 is SGHTA and CDR2 FQGNSA. Losses at the gene ends were 6 bases for V and 2 bases for J; bases not matched to a gene: 3. The CDR3 DNA is TGTGCCAGCAGGTCGGGGGGGGCCTACGAGCAGTACTTC. Translating it yields CASRSGGAYEQYF.

A few counts support this clone. The chain couples TRBV19 to TRBJ1-2; the D gene is possibly TRBD1 (5 bases). Per germline, CDR1 LNHDA and CDR2 SQIVND (reference sequence). This CDR3 has 15 residues. Trimming cost V 6 bases and J 0 bases, with 14 bases left between them. CDR3 in DNA: TGTGCCAGTAGCCTCGGCCTGACAGCTAACTATGGCTACACCTTC. Translated: CASSLGLTANYGYTF.